This entry features one T cell receptor beta chain sequence. Its antigen remains unidentified. 60 Vbeta and 13 Jbeta primers were used in PCR. Original analysis: In a later analysis, tens of millions of unique TCR beta chains included roughly 11 million shared by two or more donors. Profiling relied on immunoSEQ multiplex PCR, and the TCRdb table lists in-frame clones only, not all of them. The V and J calls and the clone size are those of that table, but D and trimming were determined from the DNA. The sample contains about 80,000 clones, roughly 80% of which appear only once. The data are from a study of cytomegalovirus exposure and HLA in healthy donors. Background on the study: Approximately 80 million unique TCRs from HLA-typed donors were held in an early data release. Study-wide results and limits: Common viral pathogens seemed, in a later analysis, to connect with several of the most significant clusters. In an earlier analysis, productive rearrangement rates for most beta V segments clustered near 87% or 30%.

Trimming took off 0 bases at V and 7 bases at J, with 15 bases between the two ends. Germline V gene data show CDR1 as MNHEY and CDR2 as SVGAGI. The CDR3 has 16 residues. This TCR was sampled from a woman in her fifties or sixties in good health and CMV-seropositive. The chain employs TRBV6-5 and TRBJ1-4; D remains ambiguous. Sequenced: PBMCs. CDR3 protein: CASSYSTIRAGEKLFF. DNA for the CDR3: TGTGCCAGCAGTTACTCGACGATTAGGGCGGGTGAAAAACTGTTTTTT.